This T cell receptor beta chain was captured by sequencing in a study of cytomegalovirus exposure and HLA in healthy donors. Donors in the study were healthy people who gave bone marrow. The PCR ran on 60 Vbeta and 13 Jbeta primers. Libraries were prepared by immunoSEQ multiplex PCR; TCRdb keeps only in-frame clonotypes and omits some of them. The sample records some 160,000 clones, more than 70% being singletons. This CDR3 contains 14 residues. V lost 1 base and J lost 3, with 9 bases in between. Germline CDR1 reads SEHNR; CDR2 reads FQNEAQ (reference sequence). Sequenced sample: PBMCs. The sequence was obtained from a woman in her thirties or forties in good health and CMV-seronegative. This chain uses TRBV7-9 with TRBJ1-1; D might be TRBD1 (6 bases). The CDR3 region is CASSLEYRDTEAFF. CDR3 coding DNA: TGTGCCAGCAGCTTAGAGTACAGGGACACTGAAGCTTTCTTT.